This is a list of T cell receptor beta chains from one sample in a study of T cell responses to AZD1222 COVID-19 vaccine. Profiling relied on immunoSEQ multiplex PCR, and the TCRdb table lists in-frame clones only, not all of them. The sample has about 130,000 clones; roughly nine tenths are singletons. The sequencing here drew on peripheral blood, taken 28 days after the second AZD1222 dose. These receptors were taken from an adult who received the AZD1222 COVID-19 vaccine. Both conserved end residues are part of each CDR3. A D gene is named only where the DNA matches it firmly. Rows may omit the clone size; those that give it use once, few, many or a size class.

clone_size | j_call | d_call | v_call | cdr3_nt | cdr3_aa
- | TRBJ1-2 | - | TRBV28 | TGTGCCAGCATTCGGGGCTTAACTAACTATGGCTACACCTTC | CASIRGLTNYGYTF
once | TRBJ1-1 | - | TRBV10-3 | TGTGCCACCGCAGGGGTAACTGAAGCTTTCTTT | CATAGVTEAFF
- | TRBJ2-5 | - | TRBV11-1 | TGTGCCAGCAGCCCTAGAATCGGGGGTCAAGAGACCCAGTACTTC | CASSPRIGGQETQYF
- | TRBJ1-1 | - | TRBV29-1 | TGCAGCGTTGTAGGAGGGAGGGGGAACACTGAAGCTTTCTTT | CSVVGGRGNTEAFF
- | TRBJ2-7 | - | TRBV5-1 | TGCGCCAGCAGCTTGTCGGCTACCTACGAGCAGTACTTC | CASSLSATYEQYF
- | TRBJ2-3 | - | TRBV10-1 | TGCGCCAGCAGTGAATGGAGGGAAGATACGCAGTATTTT | CASSEWREDTQYF
few | TRBJ2-1 | TRBD1 | TRBV6-2/TRBV6-3 | TGTGCCAGCAGTTCTCTTGGACAGGGGATCACTGGAGGTTTGGATGAGCAGTTCTTC | CASSSLGQGITGGLDEQFF
- | TRBJ2-7 | - | TRBV5-4 | TGTGCCAGCAGCTTGTTAAGGGGAGAGGGCGAGCAGTACTTC | CASSLLRGEGEQYF
- | TRBJ1-2 | - | TRBV5-6 | TGTGCCAGCAGCTGGGACGGGGGCTACACCTTC | CASSWDGGYTF
- | TRBJ1-2 | - | TRBV30 | TGTGCCTGGTCCGGGACCAACTATGGCTACACCTTC | CAWSGTNYGYTF
- | TRBJ2-7 | - | TRBV18 | TGTGCCAGCTCAGCCGTCGGATCCTACGAGCAGTACTTC | CASSAVGSYEQYF
- | TRBJ1-2 | - | TRBV4-1 | TGCGCCAGCAGCCAAGTTGGGGTAGGGAACTATGGCTACACCTTC | CASSQVGVGNYGYTF
- | TRBJ1-2 | TRBD1 | TRBV3-1/TRBV3-2 | TGTGCCAGCAGCCAACTGGGACAGACAGAAGTATTTGGCTACACCTTC | CASSQLGQTEVFGYTF
- | TRBJ1-1 | - | TRBV7-2 | TGTGCCAGCAGCTTAGTTTTCGCTCCCCCTGAAGCTTTCTTT | CASSLVFAPPEAFF
- | TRBJ1-1 | - | TRBV6-5 | TGTGCCAGCAGTTGGGGCCGACAGGTTGAAGCTTTCTTT | CASSWGRQVEAFF
few | TRBJ2-7 | - | TRBV27 | TGTGCCAGCAGTTTACTTGCGGGGCTTTACGAGCAGTACTTC | CASSLLAGLYEQYF
- | TRBJ2-5 | - | TRBV11-2 | TGTGCCAGCAGCTTGAGTTGGGAAGAGACCCAGTACTTC | CASSLSWEETQYF
- | TRBJ2-1 | - | TRBV5-4 | TGTGCCAGCAGCTCGACCCAGAATGAGCAGTTCTTC | CASSSTQNEQFF
- | TRBJ1-3 | - | TRBV9 | TGTGCCAGCAGCGTAGGAGGGCAGCTTACCTCTGGAAACACCATATATTTT | CASSVGGQLTSGNTIYF
- | TRBJ1-4 | - | TRBV5-5 | TGTGCCAGCAGCGTATCCGGGGGGGAGGAAAAACTGTTTTTT | CASSVSGGEEKLFF
- | TRBJ1-2 | TRBD1 | TRBV4-1 | TGCGCCAGTGAACCGGGACAGGGGGCCTTCGGGGGCTACACCTTC | CASEPGQGAFGGYTF
- | TRBJ1-2 | TRBD1 | TRBV10-3 | TGTGCCATCAGTGAGCCTGGGACAGGGCTCCTTTATGGCTACACCTTC | CAISEPGTGLLYGYTF
- | TRBJ1-2 | - | TRBV27 | TGTGCCAGCAGTCCCTCCACGCGGGGAACTAACTATGGCTACACCTTC | CASSPSTRGTNYGYTF
once | TRBJ1-6 | TRBD1 | TRBV19 | TGTGCCAGTAGTATAGGATCGGACAGGGGGGATTCACCCCTCCACTTT | CASSIGSDRGDSPLHF
- | TRBJ1-6 | - | TRBV9 | TGTGCCAGCAGCGTCGGAGGTTCTTATAATTCACCCCTCCACTTT | CASSVGGSYNSPLHF
- | TRBJ1-5 | TRBD1 | TRBV7-2 | TGTGCCAGCAGAACGACAGGGGTAAGCAATCAGCCCCAGCATTTT | CASRTTGVSNQPQHF
- | TRBJ2-7 | - | TRBV27 | TGTGCTTGCAGTGCTGGCCGCTCCTACGAGCAGTACTTC | CACSAGRSYEQYF
- | TRBJ2-3 | - | TRBV29-1 | TGCAGCGTTGACGGCATCTCAAGCACAGATACGCAGTATTTT | CSVDGISSTDTQYF
- | TRBJ1-1 | - | TRBV11-2 | TGTGCCAGCAGCTTAGCGGGCTTCCTCGCTTTCTTT | CASSLAGFLAFF
- | TRBJ1-1 | - | TRBV4-1 | TGCGCCAGCAGCCAAGCCGGCCCTGAAGCTTTCTTT | CASSQAGPEAFF
- | TRBJ2-7 | - | TRBV6-5 | TGTGCCAGCAGTTACTCCCCACTAGTAAGTGAATACGAGCAGTACTTC | CASSYSPLVSEYEQYF
- | TRBJ1-3 | TRBD1 | TRBV6-2/TRBV6-3 | TGTGCCAGCAGCACGGACAGGGCTGGCGCTGGAAACACCATATATTTT | CASSTDRAGAGNTIYF
- | TRBJ1-4 | - | TRBV6-5 | TGTGCCAGCAGTTTGGGAATTCGGGCTAATGAAAAACTGTTTTTT | CASSLGIRANEKLFF
- | TRBJ2-1 | TRBD2 | TRBV7-9 | TGTGCCAGCAGCTTAGTTGGGGGTAGCGGGACCTACAATGAGCAGTTCTTC | CASSLVGGSGTYNEQFF
- | TRBJ1-2 | - | TRBV28 | TGTGCCAGCAGTGCGAACGGCTACACCTTC | CASSANGYTF
- | TRBJ2-6 | - | TRBV10-1 | TGCGCCAGCAGTGAGGCTGGGGCCAACGTCCTGACTTTC | CASSEAGANVLTF
- | TRBJ2-5 | - | TRBV12-3/TRBV12-4 | TGTGCCAGCAGCACGGACAGACGGGAGACCCAGTACTTC | CASSTDRRETQYF
- | TRBJ2-7 | TRBD1 | TRBV3-1/TRBV3-2 | TGTGCCAGCAGCCGGGACAGTACCTACGAGCAGTACTTC | CASSRDSTYEQYF
- | TRBJ2-7 | TRBD1 | TRBV29-1 | TGCAGCGTGATCCGGGGACAGCCCTACGAGCAGTACTTC | CSVIRGQPYEQYF
- | TRBJ2-5 | TRBD2 | TRBV6-2/TRBV6-3 | TGTGCCAGCAGTTACGCTAGCGGGAGTGAGACCCAGTACTTC | CASSYASGSETQYF
- | TRBJ2-2 | TRBD2 | TRBV5-1 | TGCGCCAGCCGCCTCAGCGGGAGCAGCACCGGGGAGCTGTTTTTT | CASRLSGSSTGELFF
- | TRBJ1-4 | TRBD1 | TRBV30 | TGTGCCTGGAGTGTGACAGGGGATGCTGAAAAACTGTTTTTT | CAWSVTGDAEKLFF
- | TRBJ2-1 | TRBD2 | TRBV5-1 | TGCGCCAGCAGCGACGGGACTAGCGGGAGCGGGAATGAGCAGTTCTTC | CASSDGTSGSGNEQFF
- | TRBJ2-3 | - | TRBV15 | TGTGCCACCAGCAGAGGTGGCATAGCGACTAGCACAGATACGCAGTATTTT | CATSRGGIATSTDTQYF
- | TRBJ1-1 | - | TRBV3-1/TRBV3-2 | TGTGCCAGCTGTCCAGGAGGCAGCTTACCCACTGAAGCTTTCTTT | CASCPGGSLPTEAFF
once | TRBJ2-2 | - | TRBV21-1 | TGTGCCAGCAGCCTAGGACGGGAACCGAACACCGGGGAGCTGTTTTTT | CASSLGREPNTGELFF
- | TRBJ2-2 | TRBD2 | TRBV7-9 | TGTGCCAGCAGCATACCAGCGGGAGACGCCGGGGAGCTGTTTTTT | CASSIPAGDAGELFF
- | TRBJ2-2 | - | TRBV11-1 | TGTGCCAGCAGCTTACAAACCGGGGAGCTGTTTTTT | CASSLQTGELFF
- | TRBJ1-6 | - | TRBV19 | TGTGCCAGTAGTATGGTAGGCACCCTCCACTTT | CASSMVGTLHF